The next 17 T cell receptor beta chains were all read from a single sample in a study of T cell repertoires in cytomegalovirus infection. These TCRs' antigens remain unknown. Using its own MiXCR run on the reads, TCRdb lists one record per CDR3 protein. This table has around 500,000 distinct CDR3 sequences, about two fifths appearing once. The sequenced sample was cultured PBMCs, obtained from culture after CMV antigen stimulation. These receptors originate from a human donor in good health (CMV status not recorded). Some clones in this sample may be carry-over from other donors' samples.

The CDR3 nucleotides read TGTGCCAGCAGTACCACAAGGGACAGGGGCAATTCACCCCTCCACTTT. It codes for CASSTTRDRGNSPLHF. This chain links TRBV6-1 with TRBJ1-6, with 10 bases identical to TRBD1. Germline V lookup: CDR1 MNHNS, CDR2 SASEGT. This CDR3 contains 16 residues. With 5 bases clipped from V and 7 bases from J, the junction kept 8 bases outside the gene matches.

This chain connects TRBV7-2 to TRBJ2-1; 8 bases align to TRBD2. The CDR3 sequence is 15 residues long. V trimming: 5 bases; J trimming: 0 bases; junction bases outside the gene matches: 3. Germline CDR1 and CDR2: SGHTA and FQGNSA. CDR3 sequence: CASSATSVSYNEQFF. The DNA for the CDR3 is TGTGCCAGCAGCGCGACTAGCGTCTCCTACAATGAGCAGTTCTTC. The full variable domain, with the rest looked up from reference TRBV7-2 and TRBJ2-1, is GAGVSQSPSNKVTEKGKDVELRCDPISGHTALYWYRQSLGQGLEFLIYFQGNSAPDKSGLPSDRFSAERTGGSVSTLTIQRTQQEDSAVYLCASSATSVSYNEQFFGPGTRLTVL.

V is TRBV20-1 and J is TRBJ2-6; 7 nucleotides align to TRBD1. CDR3 size: 15 residues. The junction had 5 bases not matched to a gene; V was cut back by 6 bases and J by 0 bases. Germline values: CDR1 DFQATT, CDR2 SNEGSKA (reference sequence). Here the CDR3 reads CSATQGRSGANVLTF. The CDR3 DNA is TGCAGTGCCACACAGGGGCGCTCTGGGGCCAACGTCCTGACTTTC.

CDR3 sequence reads: CASSATNTGELFF. CDR3 nucleotide sequence: TGCGCCAGCAGCGCGACGAACACCGGGGAGCTGTTTTTT. J is TRBJ2-2 and V is TRBV5-1; D not certain. Germline V gene lookup returns CDR1 SGHRS and CDR2 YFSETQ. V gave up 4 bases and J gave up 0 bases, with 4 bases separating them. CDR3 length: 13 residues.

The rearrangement uses TRBV10-3 and TRBJ2-7, with D perhaps assigned TRBD1 or TRBD2 (5 bases each). From germline, CDR1 is ENHRY and CDR2 SYGVKD. Trimming shortened V by 11 bases and J by 2 bases, and 19 bases separated the two germline ends. There are 14 residues in the CDR3. CDR3: CAVGAGDATYEQYF. The DNA of the CDR3 is TGTGCCGTCGGGGCCGGGGACGCCACCTACGAGCAGTACTTC.

This clonotype was recorded a few times. The chain is built from TRBV4-1 and TRBJ1-5, with D maybe TRBD1 (6 bases). Germline assignment: CDR1 MGHRA and CDR2 YSYEKL. The V and J ends lost 1 base and 5 bases respectively, with 12 bases between them. The CDR3 runs 15 residues. The CDR3 bases are TGCGCCAGCAGCCAAGTTACAGGGAGGGATCAGCCCCAGCATTTT. Amino acids: CASSQVTGRDQPQHF.

The rearrangement joins TRBV20-1 to TRBJ1-5; no reliable D call. V gave up 5 bases and J gave up 7 bases, with 15 bases separating them. The germline V gene encodes CDR1 DFQATT and CDR2 SNEGSKA (reference sequence). CDR3 size: 13 residues. The CDR3 nucleotides are TGCAGTGCTGCCCGTGGAGGAGGGCAGCCCCAGCATTTT. It codes for CSAARGGGQPQHF.

This clonotype has a single count. This chain joins TRBV7-9 and TRBJ1-2; tentative D call: TRBD1 (6 bases). Germline V CDR1 and CDR2: SEHNR, FQNEAQ (reference sequence). This CDR3 is built from 15 residues. Trimming left V 5 bases short and J 0 bases short, with 13 bases between. The CDR3 nucleotides read TGTGCCAGCAGCCACGAGGGGGTCGCTAACTATGGCTACACCTTC. Amino acid sequence: CASSHEGVANYGYTF. Using reference TRBV7-9 and TRBJ1-2 for the parts outside the CDR3, the full variable domain is DTGVSQNPRHKITKRGQNVTFRCDPISEHNRLYWYRQTLGQGPEFLTYFQNEAQLEKSRLLSDRFSAERPKGSFSTLEIQRTEQGDSAMYLCASSHEGVANYGYTFGSGTRLTVV.

The chain uses TRBV11-2 and TRBJ2-7, with TRBD2 identical over 8 bases. Germline trimming cut 3 bases from V and 0 bases from J; bases unmatched to any gene: 4. In germline, CDR1 is SGHAT, CDR2 FQNNGV. The CDR3 extends over 15 amino acids. CDR3 nucleotides: TGTGCCAGCAGCTTTAGCGGGGCCAACTCCTACGAGCAGTACTTC. This gives the protein CASSFSGANSYEQYF.

The chain is built from TRBV7-9 and TRBJ1-3, with a tentative D call TRBD1 (6 bases). This CDR3 is built from 19 residues. Trimming took 5 bases from V and 0 from J, leaving 23 bases between them. Germline V gene data show CDR1 as SEHNR and CDR2 as FQNEAQ (reference sequence). CDR3 nucleotides: TGTGCCAGCAGCCGAAGCTACCCGACAGGCTACTACTCTGGAAACACCATATATTTT. Translating gives CASSRSYPTGYYSGNTIYF.

The chain recombines TRBV7-2 with TRBJ2-2, with D perhaps TRBD1 (5 bases). The CDR3 loop spans 13 amino acids. V was cut by 2 bases and J by 7 bases, with 8 bases left in between. Germline V gene sequence: CDR1 SGHTA, CDR2 FQGNSA. The CDR3 DNA reads TGTGCCAGCAGCTTAACGCAGGGCGGGGAGCTGTTTTTT. It codes for CASSLTQGGELFF.

The sample holds one count of this clonotype. This rearrangement joins TRBV6-6 to TRBJ1-4; D gene ambiguous. Looked up from germline, CDR1 is MNHNY and CDR2 is SVGAGI (reference sequence). Trimming left V 0 bases short and J 0 bases short, with 14 bases between. There are 18 residues in the CDR3. Written as DNA, the CDR3 is TGTGCCAGCAGTTACTCGATGTGGGCGGATGCAACTAATGAAAAACTGTTTTTT. It is translated as CASSYSMWADATNEKLFF.

The chain has TRBV7-2 and TRBJ2-5; 7 bases are a match to TRBD2. Germline lookup yields CDR1 SGHTA and CDR2 FQGNSA. Unmatched junction bases numbered 10, after V lost 8 bases and J lost 1 base. There are 15 residues in the CDR3. CDR3 in amino acids: CASGARAGAQETQYF. The CDR3 coding sequence is TGTGCCAGCGGGGCGCGGGCGGGAGCCCAAGAGACCCAGTACTTC.

This clonotype was counted once. The chain combines TRBV6-6 with TRBJ2-5; 7 bases line up with TRBD2. The V gene's germline CDR1 is MNHNY and CDR2 SVGAGI (reference sequence). CDR3 size: 14 residues. V shed 6 bases, J shed 4 bases, and the junction held 8 bases outside the gene matches. The CDR3, as DNA: TGTGCCAGCAGCCCCGGCGGGAGTCGAGAGACCCAGTACTTC. Translation: CASSPGGSRETQYF.

This clonotype occurred a few times. The chain has TRBV11-2 and TRBJ2-3, with D maybe TRBD1 (6 bases). Germline V gives CDR1 SGHAT, CDR2 FQNNGV. This CDR3 is 14 amino acids long. Trimming removed 3 bases at V and 2 bases at J, with 9 bases between. The CDR3 coding sequence is TGTGCCAGCAGCTTCCGACAGGTCACAGATACGCAGTATTTT. Translating it yields CASSFRQVTDTQYF.

The gene calls are TRBV7-2 and TRBJ2-3; no firm D call. Germline V CDR1 and CDR2: SGHTA, FQGNSA. Trimming stripped 0 bases from V and 5 bases from J, with 12 bases between. This CDR3 is built from 15 residues. Here the CDR3 DNA reads TGTGCCAGCAGCTTAGCGCGCTTTAGTGGAGATACGCAGTATTTT. Translated: CASSLARFSGDTQYF. The entire variable domain, with the rest obtained from reference TRBV7-2 and TRBJ2-3, is as follows: GAGVSQSPSNKVTEKGKDVELRCDPISGHTALYWYRQSLGQGLEFLIYFQGNSAPDKSGLPSDRFSAERTGGSVSTLTIQRTQQEDSAVYLCASSLARFSGDTQYFGPGTRLTVL.

Only a few counts were recorded for this clonotype. The V and J genes are TRBV20-1 and TRBJ1-5, with TRBD1 as a possible D gene (5 bases). The CDR3 has 14 residues. Germline CDR1 DFQATT, CDR2 SNEGSKA (reference sequence). V lost 7 bases and J lost 4, with 17 bases in between. The CDR3 sequence is CSGKVGQKNQPQHF. For the CDR3, the DNA is TGCAGTGGTAAGGTGGGGCAGAAGAATCAGCCCCAGCATTTT.